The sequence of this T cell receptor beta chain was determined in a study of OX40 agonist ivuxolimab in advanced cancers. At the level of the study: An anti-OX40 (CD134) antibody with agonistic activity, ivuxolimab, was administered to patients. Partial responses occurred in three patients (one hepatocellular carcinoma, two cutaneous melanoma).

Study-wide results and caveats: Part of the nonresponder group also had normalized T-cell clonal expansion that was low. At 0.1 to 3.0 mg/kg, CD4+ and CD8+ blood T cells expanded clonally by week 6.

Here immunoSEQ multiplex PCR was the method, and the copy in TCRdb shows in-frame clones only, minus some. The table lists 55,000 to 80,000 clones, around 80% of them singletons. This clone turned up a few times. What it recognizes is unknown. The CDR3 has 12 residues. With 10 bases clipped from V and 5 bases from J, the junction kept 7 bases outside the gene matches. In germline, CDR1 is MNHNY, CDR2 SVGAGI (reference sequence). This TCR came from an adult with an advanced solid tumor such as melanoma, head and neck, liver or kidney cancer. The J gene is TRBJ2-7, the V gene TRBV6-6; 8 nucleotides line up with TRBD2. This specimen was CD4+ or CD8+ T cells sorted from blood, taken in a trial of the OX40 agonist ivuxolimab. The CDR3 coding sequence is TGTGCCACCAACGGGGGGGGCAACGAGCAGTACTTC. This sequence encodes CATNGGGNEQYF.